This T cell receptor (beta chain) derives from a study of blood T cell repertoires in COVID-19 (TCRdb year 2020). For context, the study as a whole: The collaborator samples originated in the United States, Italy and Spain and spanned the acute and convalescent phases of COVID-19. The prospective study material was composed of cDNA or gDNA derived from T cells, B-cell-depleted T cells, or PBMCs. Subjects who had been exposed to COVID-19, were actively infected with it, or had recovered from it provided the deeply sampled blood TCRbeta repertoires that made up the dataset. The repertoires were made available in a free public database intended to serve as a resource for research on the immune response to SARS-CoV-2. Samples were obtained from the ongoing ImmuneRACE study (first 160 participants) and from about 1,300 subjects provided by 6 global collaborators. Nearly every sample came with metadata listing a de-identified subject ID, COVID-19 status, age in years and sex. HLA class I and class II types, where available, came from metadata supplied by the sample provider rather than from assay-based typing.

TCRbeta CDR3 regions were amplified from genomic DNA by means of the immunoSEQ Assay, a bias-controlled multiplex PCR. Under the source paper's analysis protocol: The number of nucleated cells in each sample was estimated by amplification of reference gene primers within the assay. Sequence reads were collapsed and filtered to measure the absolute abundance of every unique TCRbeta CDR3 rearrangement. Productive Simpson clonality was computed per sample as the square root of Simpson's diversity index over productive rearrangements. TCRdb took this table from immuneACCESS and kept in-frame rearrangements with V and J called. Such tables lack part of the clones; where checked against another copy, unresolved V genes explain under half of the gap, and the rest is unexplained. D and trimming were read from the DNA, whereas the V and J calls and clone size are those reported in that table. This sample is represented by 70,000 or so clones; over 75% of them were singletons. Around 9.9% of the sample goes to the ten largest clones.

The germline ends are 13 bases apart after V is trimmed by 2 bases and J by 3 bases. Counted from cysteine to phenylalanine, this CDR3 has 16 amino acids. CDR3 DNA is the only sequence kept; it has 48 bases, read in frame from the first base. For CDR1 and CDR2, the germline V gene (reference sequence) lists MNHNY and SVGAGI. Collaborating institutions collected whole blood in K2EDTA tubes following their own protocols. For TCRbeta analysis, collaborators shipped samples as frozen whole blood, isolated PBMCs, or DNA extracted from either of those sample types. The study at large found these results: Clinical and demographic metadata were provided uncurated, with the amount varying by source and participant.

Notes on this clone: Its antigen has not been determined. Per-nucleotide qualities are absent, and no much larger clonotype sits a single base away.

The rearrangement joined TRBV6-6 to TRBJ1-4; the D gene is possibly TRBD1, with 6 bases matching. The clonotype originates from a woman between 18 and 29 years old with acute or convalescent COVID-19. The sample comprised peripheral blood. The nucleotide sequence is TGTGCCAGCAGTTACACCCAGGGGAGGGCTAATGAAAAACTGTTTTTT. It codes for CASSYTQGRANEKLFF.